The 7 T cell receptor beta chains given below trace back to one sample, sequenced in a study of cytomegalovirus exposure and HLA in healthy donors (dated by TCRdb to 2016 to 2017). Library construction relied on the immunoSEQ multiplex PCR assay. For the multiplex PCR, a mixture combining 60 forward primers for TCR Vbeta segments and 13 reverse primers for TCR Jbeta segments was used. The clones in this table, taken by TCRdb from immuneACCESS, are in-frame only. Not every clone is retained; where verified, under half of the shortfall comes from an unresolved V gene, and the cause of the rest is unknown. This sample lists 150,000 to 200,000 clones; 60% to 80% were detected once. The biggest ten clones account for around 3.1% of the sample. The sequenced sample was PBMCs. These TCRs come from a female donor in good health and CMV-seronegative.

V gene TRBV19 combines with J gene TRBJ1-5; unclear D gene. There are 15 residues in the CDR3. CDR1 and CDR2 (germline): LNHDA, SQIVND (reference sequence). Trimming took off 7 bases at V and 5 bases at J, with 18 bases between the two ends. CDR3 protein: CASTPQGGGHQPQHF. CDR3 nucleotides: TGTGCCAGTACCCCCCAAGGCGGTGGTCATCAGCCCCAGCATTTT. Filled out from reference TRBV19 and TRBJ1-5, the complete variable domain reads DGGITQSPKYLFRKEGQNVTLSCEQNLNHDAMYWYRQDPGQGLRLIYYSQIVNDFQKGDIAEGYSVSREKKESFPLTVTSAQKNPTAFYLCASTPQGGGHQPQHFGDGTRLSIL.

This clone has just one count. The V gene is TRBV4-2, the J gene TRBJ1-4, with TRBD1 matching over 8 bases. CDR3 size: 17 residues. V lost 2 bases, J lost 0 bases, and 5 bases stayed unmatched. The germline V gene has CDR1 LGHNA and CDR2 YNFKEQ. CDR3 nucleotides: TGTGCCAGCAGCCAAAGGACAGGGTCCTCAACTAATGAAAAACTGTTTTTT. Protein: CASSQRTGSSTNEKLFF.

The V call is TRBV7-8, the J call TRBJ1-1, with a weak D call TRBD1 (5 bases). The germline V and J ends were trimmed by 1 base and 6 bases, with 21 bases remaining between them. Per germline, CDR1 SGHVS and CDR2 FQNEAQ. This CDR3 contains 17 residues. CDR3 DNA: TGTGCCAGCAGCTTAGATCGGATACGGAGGGGTTTCGCTGAAGCTTTCTTT. Amino acids: CASSLDRIRRGFAEAFF.

This clone turned up a few times. V is TRBV30 and J is TRBJ2-3; D gene ambiguous. This CDR3 spans 11 amino acids. Trimming took 2 bases from V and 2 from J, leaving 2 bases between them. Germline CDR1 reads GTSNPN; CDR2 reads SVGIG (reference sequence). CDR3 in DNA: TGTGCCTGGAGTCACACAGATACGCAGTATTTT. Translating gives CAWSHTDTQYF.

This clone was picked up one time. The rearrangement links TRBV30 to TRBJ1-1; D remains unclear. CDR3 size: 12 residues. V was clipped by 7 bases and J by 1 base, with 10 bases between them. Germline V gene lookup returns CDR1 GTSNPN and CDR2 SVGIG (reference sequence). This CDR3 reads CASRPQNTEAFF. CDR3 in DNA: TGTGCCTCCAGGCCCCAGAACACTGAAGCTTTCTTT.

V usage is TRBV27 and J usage is TRBJ2-7, with 9 nucleotides matching TRBD2. In germline, CDR1 is MNHEY, CDR2 SMNVEV (reference sequence). This CDR3 is 18 amino acids long. Trimming at V came to 2 bases and at J to 3 bases, leaving 14 bases not matched to a gene. DNA for the CDR3: TGTGCCAGCAGTTTAAGGTTAAGTACTAGCGGGCCCCACTACGAGCAGTACTTC. Its translation: CASSLRLSTSGPHYEQYF.

The CDR3 sequence: CASRGAGEGYEQYF. CDR3 coding DNA: TGTGCCAGCCGAGGAGCGGGAGAAGGATACGAGCAGTACTTC. V usage is TRBV28 and J usage is TRBJ2-7, with 8 bases aligning to TRBD2. Germline values: CDR1 MDHEN, CDR2 SYDVKM. The CDR3 sequence is 14 residues long. V lost 8 bases to trimming and J lost 4 bases; unmatched junction nucleotides: 10.